A selection of T cell receptor beta chains follows, all from one sample in a study of OX40 agonist ivuxolimab in advanced cancers. Sequenced by immunoSEQ multiplex PCR; TCRdb stores in-frame clones only, minus some. The table has 60,000 to 65,000 clones, just under 85% seen once. The sequencing used CD4+ or CD8+ T cells sorted from blood, collected in a trial of the OX40 agonist ivuxolimab. The receptors stem from an adult with an advanced solid tumor such as melanoma, head and neck, liver or kidney cancer. The CDR3 runs from the conserved cysteine through the conserved F or W. The D gene is left open where the match is weak. For some rows the clone size is stated as once, few or many, or as a class when expanded; others skip it.

TRBJ1-6,TRBV25-1,NA,NA,TGTGCCAGCAGTGTCAGTTCGGGGAATTCACCCCTCCACTTT,CASSVSSGNSPLHF
TRBJ2-1,TRBV27,NA,TRBD2,TGTGCCAGCAGGTTAGCGGGAGAGGGTACGAATGAGCAGTTCTTC,CASRLAGEGTNEQFF
TRBJ2-5,TRBV29-1,NA,TRBD2,TGCAGCGTTGTGCTAGCGGGGGCCGCCCAAGAGACCCAGTACTTC,CSVVLAGAAQETQYF
TRBJ2-5,TRBV7-9,NA,TRBD2,TGTGCCAGCAGCTCCGGGACTAGCGGCCAAGAGACCCAGTACTTC,CASSSGTSGQETQYF
TRBJ1-6,TRBV6-6,NA,NA,TGTGCCAGCAGTTCCTCGTCAGCGTATAATTCACCCCTCCACTTT,CASSSSSAYNSPLHF
TRBJ2-1,TRBV7-6,NA,NA,TGTGCCAGCAGCTTAGCTCGGGCAGGGGTCAGCTCCTACAATGAGCAGTTCTTC,CASSLARAGVSSYNEQFF
TRBJ2-2,TRBV19,few,NA,TGTGCCGGTCAGGACAGAACGAACACCGGGGAGCTGTTTTTT,CAGQDRTNTGELFF
TRBJ2-3,TRBV7-2,NA,NA,TGTGCCAGCGCCTCCACCACGGGGGATACGCAGTATTTT,CASASTTGDTQYF
TRBJ2-2,TRBV10-3,NA,TRBD2,TGTGCCATCAGGGGAACTAGCGGGAGAGGCACCGGGGAGCTGTTTTTT,CAIRGTSGRGTGELFF
TRBJ2-7,TRBV5-6,NA,NA,TGTGCCAGCAGCTTGGGACAGGTCTACGAGCAGTACTTC,CASSLGQVYEQYF